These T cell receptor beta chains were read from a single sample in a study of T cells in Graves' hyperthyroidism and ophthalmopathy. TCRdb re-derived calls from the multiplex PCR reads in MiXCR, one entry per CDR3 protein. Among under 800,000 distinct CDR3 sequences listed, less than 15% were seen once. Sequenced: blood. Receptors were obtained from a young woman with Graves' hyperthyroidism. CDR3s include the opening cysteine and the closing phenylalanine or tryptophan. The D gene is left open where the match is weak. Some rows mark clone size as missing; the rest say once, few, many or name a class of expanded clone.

DNA: TGTGCCAGCAGTGAAGCGCTCCAACGGGCTGGAAACACCATATATTTT
CDR3: CASSEALQRAGNTIYF
D: -
V: TRBV6-1
size: many
J: TRBJ1-3

DNA: TGTGCCAGCAGCCCTCACCCCGACTACGAAGAGACCCAGTACTTC
CDR3: CASSPHPDYEETQYF
D: -
V: TRBV7-6
size: many
J: TRBJ2-5

DNA: TGTGCCACCGAGGCCGCTAGCGGGAGAAATGAGCAGTTCTTC
CDR3: CATEAASGRNEQFF
D: TRBD2
V: TRBV10-3
size: few
J: TRBJ2-1

DNA: TGCGCCAGCAGCTTATTGATAGGCTCCTACAATGAGCAGTTCTTC
CDR3: CASSLLIGSYNEQFF
D: -
V: TRBV5-1
size: -
J: TRBJ2-1

DNA: TGTGCCAGCAGTTACTCCCAGCGGAGAGGCTACACCTTC
CDR3: CASSYSQRRGYTF
D: -
V: TRBV6-2/TRBV6-3
size: many
J: TRBJ1-2

DNA: TGCGCCAGCAGTGAGGCCGGGACCTACGAGCAGTACTTC
CDR3: CASSEAGTYEQYF
D: -
V: TRBV10-1
size: many
J: TRBJ2-7

DNA: TGTGCCAGCAGAAATCGGGGGGTGAACATAGACGAGCAGTACTTC
CDR3: CASRNRGVNIDEQYF
D: TRBD2
V: TRBV28
size: many
J: TRBJ2-7

DNA: TGTGCCAGCAGTGAAGAGGGACAGGGGGCGACCACTGAAGCTTTCTTT
CDR3: CASSEEGQGATTEAFF
D: TRBD1
V: TRBV2
size: many
J: TRBJ1-1

DNA: TGTGCCAGCAGTTACTCGAGCCGGGGGCATTGGACCGGGGAGCTGTTTTTT
CDR3: CASSYSSRGHWTGELFF
D: -
V: TRBV6-6
size: -
J: TRBJ2-2

DNA: TGCAGCGTCACGTTGTATGGGGGAACGAACACCGGGGAGCTGTTTTTT
CDR3: CSVTLYGGTNTGELFF
D: -
V: TRBV29-1
size: -
J: TRBJ2-2

DNA: TGTGCCACCAGCAGAGATGACAGTCTAATAGATCAGCCCCAGCATTTT
CDR3: CATSRDDSLIDQPQHF
D: -
V: TRBV15
size: -
J: TRBJ1-5

DNA: TGCGCCAGCAGCTTGAAAGCGGGAGGGCGCGCTGAGCAGTTCTTC
CDR3: CASSLKAGGRAEQFF
D: TRBD2
V: TRBV5-1
size: many
J: TRBJ2-1

DNA: TGTGCCAGCAGCACACTAGGGCGGGCCCTAGACGGCGAGCAGTTCTTC
CDR3: CASSTLGRALDGEQFF
D: -
V: TRBV5-6
size: -
J: TRBJ2-1

DNA: TGTGCCAGCTCACCACAGGGGGCGCGAGAGACCCAGTACTTC
CDR3: CASSPQGARETQYF
D: TRBD1
V: TRBV18
size: many
J: TRBJ2-5

DNA: TGTGCCAGCAGTCCAGAGAGACTCTTTAGCGGCCGAAATGAGCAGTTCTTC
CDR3: CASSPERLFSGRNEQFF
D: -
V: TRBV28
size: -
J: TRBJ2-1

DNA: TGTGCCAGCAGTTCCCGGGGACAGGGGGCGGAAGAGCAGTACTTC
CDR3: CASSSRGQGAEEQYF
D: TRBD1
V: TRBV27
size: few
J: TRBJ2-7

DNA: TGCAGTGCTATACGAAACAGGGGGCGCAGGGACGAGCAGTACTTC
CDR3: CSAIRNRGRRDEQYF
D: TRBD1
V: TRBV20-1
size: few
J: TRBJ2-7

DNA: TGTGCCAGCAGTTACGGGGGAGGAGCAAATCAGCCCCAGCATTTT
CDR3: CASSYGGGANQPQHF
D: -
V: TRBV6-2/TRBV6-3
size: -
J: TRBJ1-5

DNA: TGCAGTGCTAGAGACGTAGCGGGGTGGGCCTACAATGAGCAGTTCTTC
CDR3: CSARDVAGWAYNEQFF
D: TRBD2
V: TRBV20-1
size: -
J: TRBJ2-1

DNA: TGTGCCAGCGACCGGGACAGCTACTCCTACGAGCAGTACTTC
CDR3: CASDRDSYSYEQYF
D: TRBD1
V: TRBV2
size: many
J: TRBJ2-7

DNA: TGCGCCAGCAGCCAACTGAGCGGGTGGGGGACCGTGAAAGCTTTCTTT
CDR3: CASSQLSGWGTVKAFF
D: -
V: TRBV4-1
size: many
J: TRBJ1-1

DNA: TGTGCCACCAGCAGAACCTCTGGGGGACCCCGAGGCTACGCCTTC
CDR3: CATSRTSGGPRGYAF
D: -
V: TRBV15
size: -
J: TRBJ1-2

DNA: TGTGCCAGCAGTTTGTCCATGGGCAGTGAAGCTTTCTTT
CDR3: CASSLSMGSEAFF
D: -
V: TRBV6-2/TRBV6-3
size: many
J: TRBJ1-1

DNA: TGTGCCAGCAGGTGGGACGCTTTATATGGCTACACCTTC
CDR3: CASRWDALYGYTF
D: -
V: TRBV28
size: many
J: TRBJ1-2

DNA: TGTGCCAGCAGTTTAGCCGCTAGCGGTTCAACCTACGAGCAGTACTTC
CDR3: CASSLAASGSTYEQYF
D: TRBD2
V: TRBV28
size: -
J: TRBJ2-7

DNA: TGCAGCGTTGTAGGGACAGGGGAACGATTCACCTTC
CDR3: CSVVGTGERFTF
D: TRBD1
V: TRBV29-1
size: few
J: TRBJ1-2